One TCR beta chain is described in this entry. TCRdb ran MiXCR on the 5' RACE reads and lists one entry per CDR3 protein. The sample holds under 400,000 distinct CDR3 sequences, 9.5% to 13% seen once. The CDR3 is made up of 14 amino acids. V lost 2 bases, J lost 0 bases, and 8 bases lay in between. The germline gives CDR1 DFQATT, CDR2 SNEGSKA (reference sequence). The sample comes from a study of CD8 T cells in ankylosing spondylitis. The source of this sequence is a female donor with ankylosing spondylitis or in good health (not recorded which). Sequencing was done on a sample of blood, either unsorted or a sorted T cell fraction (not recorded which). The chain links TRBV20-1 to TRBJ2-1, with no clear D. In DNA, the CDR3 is TGCAGTGCTAGATACGTGAGCTCCTACAATGAGCAGTTCTTC. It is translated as CSARYVSSYNEQFF.